A selection of T cell receptor beta chains follows, all from one sample in a study of human T cells and chemical hapten exposure. TCRdb recomputed calls from the RACE reads with MiXCR, one row per CDR3 protein. The data show about 82,000 distinct CDR3 sequences, 10% seen once. The sequenced sample was whole blood, obtained in connection with sensitization to the hapten diphenylcyclopropenone (DPC). Source of these receptors: a woman in her 50s with alopecia areata. Some clones in this sample may be carry-over from other donors' samples. CDR3s include the opening cysteine and the closing phenylalanine or tryptophan. Each record gives: CDR3 DNA, CDR3 protein, D gene, V gene, J gene, clone size. The D gene is left open where the match is weak. Clone size is shown for a subset of rows, as once, few, many or a class of expanded clone.

CDR3 DNA: TGTGCCAGCAGTTTATGGGGGGAAAAACTGTTTTTT
CDR3 protein: CASSLWGEKLFF
D gene: NA
V gene: TRBV28
J gene: TRBJ1-4
clone size: NA

CDR3 DNA: TGTGCCAGCACCATAGCGGGAGCGGGCATTCAGTACTTC
CDR3 protein: CASTIAGAGIQYF
D gene: TRBD2
V gene: TRBV6-2/TRBV6-3
J gene: TRBJ2-4
clone size: many

CDR3 DNA: TGTGCCAGCAGCTTAGATGGGCGTGTGGAGCAGTACTTC
CDR3 protein: CASSLDGRVEQYF
D gene: NA
V gene: TRBV7-9
J gene: TRBJ2-7
clone size: many

CDR3 DNA: TGTGCCAGTCGACCGGGACAGGTCACAGATACGCAGTATTTT
CDR3 protein: CASRPGQVTDTQYF
D gene: TRBD1
V gene: TRBV19
J gene: TRBJ2-3
clone size: many

CDR3 DNA: TGCAGTGCTAGAAGGCAGAGGGAGACCGGGGAGCTGTTTTTT
CDR3 protein: CSARRQRETGELFF
D gene: NA
V gene: TRBV20-1
J gene: TRBJ2-2
clone size: few

CDR3 DNA: TGTGCCAGTAAAGGCTTGACTAGCGGGAGGGAGCAGTTCTTC
CDR3 protein: CASKGLTSGREQFF
D gene: TRBD2
V gene: TRBV2
J gene: TRBJ2-1
clone size: NA

CDR3 DNA: TGTGCCAGTAGTGTCCAAGACACCGGGGAGCTGTTTTTT
CDR3 protein: CASSVQDTGELFF
D gene: NA
V gene: TRBV19
J gene: TRBJ2-2
clone size: many

CDR3 DNA: TGTGCCAGCAGCCAAGATCGGTATAACACTGAAGCTTTCTTT
CDR3 protein: CASSQDRYNTEAFF
D gene: NA
V gene: TRBV3-1
J gene: TRBJ1-1
clone size: NA

CDR3 DNA: TGTGCCAGCAGCTCCAAGGGGGGGCGGAATGAAAAACTGTTTTTT
CDR3 protein: CASSSKGGRNEKLFF
D gene: NA
V gene: TRBV7-9
J gene: TRBJ1-4
clone size: few

CDR3 DNA: TGTGCCAGCAGCTTGAGGTCCGATTATCAGCCCCAGCATTTT
CDR3 protein: CASSLRSDYQPQHF
D gene: NA
V gene: TRBV5-5
J gene: TRBJ1-5
clone size: few

CDR3 DNA: TGTGCCTGGAGCGGGACAGGTTATGACAATGAGCAGTTCTTC
CDR3 protein: CAWSGTGYDNEQFF
D gene: TRBD1
V gene: TRBV30
J gene: TRBJ2-1
clone size: many

CDR3 DNA: TGTGCCAGCTCACCACCGGGTACACATGAAGCTTTCTTT
CDR3 protein: CASSPPGTHEAFF
D gene: NA
V gene: TRBV18
J gene: TRBJ1-1
clone size: many

CDR3 DNA: TGCAGTGCTATACTTCACACACAGGAAAACTCTGGGGCCAACGTCCTGACTTTC
CDR3 protein: CSAILHTQENSGANVLTF
D gene: NA
V gene: TRBV20-1
J gene: TRBJ2-6
clone size: many

CDR3 DNA: TGTGCCAGCAGCTTAGTTCTGGGCACCGGGGAGCTGTTTTTT
CDR3 protein: CASSLVLGTGELFF
D gene: NA
V gene: TRBV11-2
J gene: TRBJ2-2
clone size: many

CDR3 DNA: TGTGCCAGCAGTTATGGTGGGGCGGGTCAGCCCCAGCATTTT
CDR3 protein: CASSYGGAGQPQHF
D gene: NA
V gene: TRBV6-5
J gene: TRBJ1-5
clone size: many

CDR3 DNA: TGTGCCAGCATCCGACCGAGCCTAGCGGGAGGGCCCGACAATGAGCAGTTCTTC
CDR3 protein: CASIRPSLAGGPDNEQFF
D gene: TRBD2
V gene: TRBV7-9
J gene: TRBJ2-1
clone size: many

CDR3 DNA: TGCGCCAGCCAACAGGATATCTCTGGAAACACCATATATTTT
CDR3 protein: CASQQDISGNTIYF
D gene: NA
V gene: TRBV5-1
J gene: TRBJ1-3
clone size: NA

CDR3 DNA: TGTGCCAGCAGTTTCACAGGGGTGAGGGAGCAGTACTTC
CDR3 protein: CASSFTGVREQYF
D gene: TRBD1
V gene: TRBV27
J gene: TRBJ2-7
clone size: many

CDR3 DNA: TGTGCCAGCCGACCGCAGGGCAATAATTCACCCCTCCACTTT
CDR3 protein: CASRPQGNNSPLHF
D gene: NA
V gene: TRBV2
J gene: TRBJ1-6
clone size: many

CDR3 DNA: TGTGCCAGCAGCTACTCGCGGGAGTACGAGCAGTACTTC
CDR3 protein: CASSYSREYEQYF
D gene: TRBD2
V gene: TRBV7-2
J gene: TRBJ2-7
clone size: few

CDR3 DNA: TGTGCCAGCAGTTACTCGATCGCGGCCGGGAGTATAAGCCCCTACGAGCAGTACTTC
CDR3 protein: CASSYSIAAGSISPYEQYF
D gene: NA
V gene: TRBV6-2/TRBV6-3
J gene: TRBJ2-7
clone size: few

CDR3 DNA: TGCAGTGCTAGGTTGTATAACTACAATGAGCAGTTCTTC
CDR3 protein: CSARLYNYNEQFF
D gene: NA
V gene: TRBV20-1
J gene: TRBJ2-1
clone size: many

CDR3 DNA: TGTGCCAGCAGTCGCCGGGACAGGGGGATAGGTGAGCAGTTCTTC
CDR3 protein: CASSRRDRGIGEQFF
D gene: TRBD1
V gene: TRBV3-1
J gene: TRBJ2-1
clone size: NA

CDR3 DNA: TGTGCCAGCAGTTTATCGTCGGAAAGCTCCTATAATTCACCCCTCCACTTT
CDR3 protein: CASSLSSESSYNSPLHF
D gene: NA
V gene: TRBV27
J gene: TRBJ1-6
clone size: many